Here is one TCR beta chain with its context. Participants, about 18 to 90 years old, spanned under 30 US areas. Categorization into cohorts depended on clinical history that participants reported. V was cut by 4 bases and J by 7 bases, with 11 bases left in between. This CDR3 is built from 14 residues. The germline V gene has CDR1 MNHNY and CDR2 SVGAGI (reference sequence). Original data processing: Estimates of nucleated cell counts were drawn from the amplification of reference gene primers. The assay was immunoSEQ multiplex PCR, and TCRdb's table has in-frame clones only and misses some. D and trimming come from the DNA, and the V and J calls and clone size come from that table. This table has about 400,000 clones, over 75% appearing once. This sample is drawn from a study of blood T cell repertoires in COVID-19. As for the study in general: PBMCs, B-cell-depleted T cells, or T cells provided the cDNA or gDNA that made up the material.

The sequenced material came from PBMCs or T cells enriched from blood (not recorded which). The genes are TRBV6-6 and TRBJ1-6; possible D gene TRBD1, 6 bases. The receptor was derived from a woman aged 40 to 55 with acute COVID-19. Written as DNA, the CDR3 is TGTGCCAGCAGTTTCGGGACAATGAATTCACCCCTCCACTTT. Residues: CASSFGTMNSPLHF.